The 16 T cell receptor beta chains listed next were all sequenced from one sample in a study of TIL therapy for anti-PD-1-resistant metastatic lung cancer. The immunoSEQ assay was v3. Assay: immunoSEQ multiplex PCR; the TCRdb copy retains only in-frame clones and omits some. The sample carries roughly 6,000 clones, around three fifths recorded once. Time point defined: pre-treatment sample, taken before nivolumab and TIL therapy. The tumor samples were excised metastases, mostly pleural nodules or supraclavicular lymph nodes. The specimen comprised tumor tissue, sampled at baseline. These receptors all come from a person aged 25-80 years with non-small cell lung cancer.

V gene TRBV30 combines with J gene TRBJ1-1; the D is unclear. The CDR3 is made up of 11 amino acids. Germline CDR1 and CDR2: GTSNPN and SVGIG (reference sequence). Trimming left V 0 bases short and J 9 bases short, with 8 bases between. DNA of the CDR3: TGTGCCTGGAGTGTAGGGTATAAAGCTTTCTTT. This gives the protein CAWSVGYKAFF.

This chain uses TRBV10-3 with TRBJ2-5; D gene unclear. The V gene's germline CDR1 is ENHRY and CDR2 SYGVKD. V was pared by 3 bases and J by 5 bases, with 10 bases between. This CDR3 has 13 amino acids. The CDR3 DNA reads as TGTGCCATCAGTGAAGTTCCCGGCGAGACCCAGTACTTC. It codes for CAISEVPGETQYF.

This clone showed up just once. The rearrangement joins TRBV3-1 (or the pseudogene TRBV3-2) to TRBJ2-7; D possibly corresponds to TRBD2 (6 bases). The CDR3 contains 16 residues. CDR1 LGHDT and CDR2 YNNKEL come from the germline V gene (reference sequence). V was shortened by 10 bases and J by 2 bases, with 24 bases between the two germline ends. The CDR3 sequence is CATKGPQAGPAYEQYF. The CDR3 nucleotides read TGTGCCACCAAAGGGCCGCAGGCGGGACCCGCCTACGAGCAGTACTTC.

Judged by abundance, this clone is hyperexpanded. The V call is TRBV9, the J call TRBJ2-2, with 11 bases matching TRBD1. CDR3 length: 18 residues. The junction had 7 bases not matched to a gene; V was cut back by 0 bases and J by 3 bases. Germline CDR1 reads SGDLS; CDR2 reads YYNGEE. CDR3 sequence (DNA): TGTGCCAGCAGCGTAGAATCATGGACAGGGGGCTACACCGGGGAGCTGTTTTTT. Its translation is CASSVESWTGGYTGELFF.

This rearrangement joins TRBV30 to TRBJ2-7; a weak D match, TRBD2 (5 bases). Germline loops: CDR1 GTSNPN, CDR2 SVGIG (reference sequence). V shed 3 bases and J shed 3 bases, with 9 bases lying between them. The CDR3 totals 12 residues. CDR3 region: CAWRSGNYEQYF. DNA for the CDR3: TGTGCCTGGAGGTCCGGGAACTACGAGCAGTACTTC.

This chain connects TRBV9 to TRBJ2-3; no clear D. Germline V gene sequence: CDR1 SGDLS, CDR2 YYNGEE. This CDR3 comprises 14 residues. Trimming cost V 0 bases and J 4 bases, with 9 bases left between them. CDR3 loop: CASSVDGIPDTQYF. CDR3 bases: TGTGCCAGCAGCGTAGACGGCATTCCAGATACGCAGTATTTT. Based on the CDR3 plus reference TRBV9 and TRBJ2-3, the full variable domain is DSGVTQTPKHLITATGQRVTLRCSPRSGDLSVYWYQQSLDQGLQFLIQYYNGEERAKGNILERFSAQQFPDLHSELNLSSLELGDSALYFCASSVDGIPDTQYFGPGTRLTVL.

This chain connects TRBV6-5 to TRBJ1-1; D is ambiguous. This CDR3 is 13 amino acids long. Trimming removed 4 bases from V and 7 bases from J, with 13 bases in between. Germline V gene lookup returns CDR1 MNHEY and CDR2 SVGAGI. CDR3 DNA: TGTGCCAGCAGTTCGGAGGAGGGCGGTGAAGCTTTCTTT. Translated: CASSSEEGGEAFF.

This clone was seen more than once but under ten times. The chain has TRBV9 and TRBJ1-1, with 7 bases matching TRBD1. CDR1 is SGDLS and CDR2 is YYNGEE in the germline V gene. This CDR3 has 15 residues. The V and J ends lost 3 bases and 0 bases, in that order; junction bases with no gene match: 5. The CDR3 bases are TGTGCCAGCAGCGGACGGACAGGAATGAACACTGAAGCTTTCTTT. This sequence encodes CASSGRTGMNTEAFF.

This clone appeared a single time. This chain uses TRBV4-1 with TRBJ1-1; 10 bases align to TRBD1. With V trimmed by 3 bases and J by 6 bases, 13 bases remained unmatched. There are 17 residues in the CDR3. Germline V lookup: CDR1 MGHRA, CDR2 YSYEKL. This chain's CDR3 is CASSHPVRDRGNAEAFF. The CDR3 DNA sequence: TGCGCCAGCAGCCACCCAGTCCGGGACAGGGGAAACGCTGAAGCTTTCTTT.

J is TRBJ2-2 and V is TRBV19; no definite D call. The germline V gene encodes CDR1 LNHDA and CDR2 SQIVND (reference sequence). The V end lost 4 bases, the J end lost 6 bases, and 12 bases lay between the germline ends. The CDR3 loop spans 14 amino acids. As DNA, the CDR3 is TGTGCCAGTAGTACGAGGCAGTTGGCCGGGGAGCTGTTTTTT. Its protein product is CASSTRQLAGELFF.

The V and J genes are TRBV29-1 and TRBJ2-1; 7 bases are shared with TRBD2. V trimming: 8 bases; J trimming: 4 bases; junction bases outside the gene matches: 2. CDR1 and CDR2 from the germline V gene are SQVTM and ANQGSEA. The CDR3 consists of 11 residues. CDR3 nucleotide sequence: TGCAGCCAGGGACTATACAATGAGCAGTTCTTC. It is translated as CSQGLYNEQFF.

The chain couples TRBV5-1 to TRBJ1-1; D unclear. V shed 1 base and J shed 4 bases, with 14 bases lying between them. From germline, CDR1 is SGHRS and CDR2 YFSETQ. CDR3 length: 15 residues. The CDR3: CASSLLAAVGTEAFF. The CDR3 DNA sequence: TGCGCCAGCAGCTTGCTGGCAGCGGTGGGCACTGAAGCTTTCTTT. The full variable domain, completed using reference TRBV5-1 and TRBJ1-1, is KAGVTQTPRYLIKTRGQQVTLSCSPISGHRSVSWYQQTPGQGLQFLFEYFSETQRNKGNFPGRFSGRQFSNSRSEMNVSTLELGDSALYLCASSLLAAVGTEAFFGQGTRLTVV.

The V call is TRBV7-9, the J call TRBJ1-5, with TRBD1 as a possible D gene (5 bases). Germline-derived CDR1 and CDR2 are SEHNR and FQNEAQ (reference sequence). The ends were cut back, 0 bases at V and 0 bases at J, with 12 bases in the middle. This CDR3 contains 17 residues. CDR3 nucleotides: TGTGCCAGCAGCTTAGCGGTCTCCGGGGGTAGCAATCAGCCCCAGCATTTT. Translating gives CASSLAVSGGSNQPQHF.

Of note for this clone: The junction departs from germline at one end; a sequencing error may be responsible. The chain uses TRBV30 and TRBJ1-1; possible D gene TRBD1, 5 bases. CDR1 is GTSNPN and CDR2 is SVGIG in the germline V gene (reference sequence). This CDR3 contains 14 residues. CDR3 nucleotides: TGTGCCTGGAGCCCGGGACCCATGAACGCTGAAGCTTTCTTT. Translated: CAWSPGPMNAEAFF.

This rearrangement joins TRBV19 to TRBJ1-2; 8 nucleotides match TRBD1. The CDR3 length is 13 residues. Germline V gene data show CDR1 as LNHDA and CDR2 as SQIVND (reference sequence). The ends lost 11 bases at V and 4 bases at J; junction bases unmatched: 9. The CDR3 DNA reads TGTGCCGGACGATCTACAGGGGGCTATGGCTACACCTTC. Its protein is CAGRSTGGYGYTF.

This clone was seen only a few times. The chain is built from TRBV14 and TRBJ1-6; D possibly corresponds to TRBD1 (6 bases). The germline V gene has CDR1 SGHDN and CDR2 FVKESK. This CDR3 contains 16 residues. The V gene lost 4 bases and the J gene lost 4 bases, with 14 bases spanning the gap. The CDR3 DNA follows: TGTGCCAGCAGCCCCCAACAGGGTCGGTATAATTCACCCCTCCACTTT. Translated: CASSPQQGRYNSPLHF.